This TCR beta chain was observed in a study of shared clonotypes between healthy human individuals. Concerning this clone: Its antigen is unidentified.

Broader study findings: Naive subsets typically showed greater estimated richness than memory subsets. Non-shared clonotypes displayed generation probabilities falling below those of clonotypes present in all four donors.

Recent vaccinations or acute infections were absent in the healthy HIV-negative adult donors. Naive CD45RA+ and memory CD45RA-negative subsets were split from CD4+ cells. The data were produced by immunoSEQ multiplex PCR, yet TCRdb's version contains in-frame clones alone and is incomplete. Here the sample spans some 680,000 clones, 73% being singletons. The sample comprised memory CD4+ T cells sorted from blood. Noted subset: CD45RA-negative fraction. The TCR originated in a woman in her thirties in good health.

The CDR3 is CASGLAGTVHGGTDTQYF. CDR3 in DNA: TGTGCTAGTGGTTTGGCCGGGACAGTTCATGGTGGCACAGATACGCAGTATTTT. The chain employs TRBV12-5 and TRBJ2-3; the match to TRBD1 covers 7 bases. Germline CDR1 reads LGHNT; CDR2 reads FRNRAP. Germline trimming cut 1 base from V and 1 base from J; bases unmatched to any gene: 11. The CDR3 contains 18 residues.